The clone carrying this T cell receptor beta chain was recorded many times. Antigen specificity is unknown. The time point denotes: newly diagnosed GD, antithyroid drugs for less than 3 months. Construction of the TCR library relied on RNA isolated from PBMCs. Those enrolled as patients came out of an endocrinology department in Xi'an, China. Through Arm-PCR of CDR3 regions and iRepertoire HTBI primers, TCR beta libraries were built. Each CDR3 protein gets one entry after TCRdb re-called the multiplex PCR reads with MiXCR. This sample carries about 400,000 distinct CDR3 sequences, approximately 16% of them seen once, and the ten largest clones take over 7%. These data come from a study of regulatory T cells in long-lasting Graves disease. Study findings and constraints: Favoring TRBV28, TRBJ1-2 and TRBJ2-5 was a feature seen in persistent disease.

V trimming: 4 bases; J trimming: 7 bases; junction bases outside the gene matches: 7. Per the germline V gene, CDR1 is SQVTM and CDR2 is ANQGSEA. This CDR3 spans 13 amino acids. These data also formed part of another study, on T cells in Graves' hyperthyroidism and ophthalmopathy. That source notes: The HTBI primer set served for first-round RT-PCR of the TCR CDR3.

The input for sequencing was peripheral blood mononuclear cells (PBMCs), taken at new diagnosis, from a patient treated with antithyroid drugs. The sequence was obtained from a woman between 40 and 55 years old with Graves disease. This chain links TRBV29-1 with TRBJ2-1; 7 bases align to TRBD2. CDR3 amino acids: CSVGGGSLNEQFF. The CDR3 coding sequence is TGCAGCGTTGGAGGCGGGAGCTTGAATGAGCAGTTCTTC.